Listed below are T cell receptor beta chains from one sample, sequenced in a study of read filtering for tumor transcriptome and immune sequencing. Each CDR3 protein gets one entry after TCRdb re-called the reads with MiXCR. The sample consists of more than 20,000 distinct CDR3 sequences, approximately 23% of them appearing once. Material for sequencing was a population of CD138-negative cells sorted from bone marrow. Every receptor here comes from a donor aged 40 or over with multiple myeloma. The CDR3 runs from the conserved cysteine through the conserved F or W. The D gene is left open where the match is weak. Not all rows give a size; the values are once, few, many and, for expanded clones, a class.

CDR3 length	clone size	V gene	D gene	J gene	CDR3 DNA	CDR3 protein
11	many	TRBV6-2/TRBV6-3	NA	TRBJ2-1	TGTGCCAGCACTTCCTACAATGAGCAGTTCTTC	CASTSYNEQFF
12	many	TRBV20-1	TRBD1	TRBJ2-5	TGCAGTGCTAGGGACAGGGCGGAGACCCAGTACTTC	CSARDRAETQYF
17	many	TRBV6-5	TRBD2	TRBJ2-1	TGTGCCAGCGGTTCGGCTAGCGGGGGGGCCGGTGGGAATGAGCAGTTCTTC	CASGSASGGAGGNEQFF
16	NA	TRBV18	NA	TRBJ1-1	TGTGCCAGCTCACCCCCGATGGGGGGTATGCGATCTGAAGCTTTCTTT	CASSPPMGGMRSEAFF
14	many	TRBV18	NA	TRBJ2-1	TGTGCCAGCTCACCACCGTCCCAGAACAATGAGCAGTTCTTC	CASSPPSQNNEQFF
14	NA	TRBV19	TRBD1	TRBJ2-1	TGTGCCAGTAGCGGACAGGGGGCGCGGTATGAGCAGTTCTTC	CASSGQGARYEQFF
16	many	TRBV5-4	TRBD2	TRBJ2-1	TGTGCCAGCAGCCCCCGGGGAGCGGGGGCGGTTAGTGAGCAGTTCTTC	CASSPRGAGAVSEQFF
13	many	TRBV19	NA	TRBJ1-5	TGTGCCAGTAGTATTGGAACGGATCAGCCCCAGCATTTT	CASSIGTDQPQHF
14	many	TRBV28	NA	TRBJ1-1	TGTGCCAGCAGCCTGGGACGCAGGAACACTGAAGCTTTCTTT	CASSLGRRNTEAFF
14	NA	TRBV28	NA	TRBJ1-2	TGTGCCAGCAGTCTGCCAGATCGGGATGTTGGCTACACCTTC	CASSLPDRDVGYTF
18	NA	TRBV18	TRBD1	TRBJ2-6	TGTGCCCGCTCACTGATAGGACAGGGCCTATCTGGGGCCAACGTCCTGACTTTC	CARSLIGQGLSGANVLTF
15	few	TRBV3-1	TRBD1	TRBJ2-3	TGTGCCAGCAGCGAAGGACAGGGGTCGGCAGATACGCAGTATTTT	CASSEGQGSADTQYF
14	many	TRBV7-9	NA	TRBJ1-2	TGTGCCAGCAGCTTAGAGAAAATGTCGTATGGCTACACCTTC	CASSLEKMSYGYTF
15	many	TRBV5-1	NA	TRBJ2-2	TGCGCCAGCAGCTTGGAGCATTTAGCCACCGGGGAGCTGTTTTTT	CASSLEHLATGELFF
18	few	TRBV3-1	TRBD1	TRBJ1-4	TGTGCCAGCAGCCAAGATCTCGGACAGGGGGAGAAATCCGAAAAACTGTTTTTT	CASSQDLGQGEKSEKLFF
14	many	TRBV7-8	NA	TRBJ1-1	TGTGCCAGCAGCCTTAGACAGCGAGGCACTGAAGCTTTCTTT	CASSLRQRGTEAFF